The next 18 T cell receptor beta chains were all read from a single sample in a study of OX40 agonist ivuxolimab in advanced cancers. Sequenced by immunoSEQ multiplex PCR; TCRdb stores in-frame clones only, minus some. This sample has over 60,000 clones, with about 91% found just once. Sequences were derived from CD4+ or CD8+ T cells sorted from blood, sampled in a trial of the OX40 agonist ivuxolimab. The origin of the receptors is an adult with an advanced solid tumor such as melanoma, head and neck, liver or kidney cancer.

This clone occurred once. The rearrangement uses TRBV27 and TRBJ2-4; D gene ambiguous. Germline assignment: CDR1 MNHEY and CDR2 SMNVEV (reference sequence). CDR3 length: 14 residues. V was pared by 10 bases and J by 0 bases, with 13 bases between. The CDR3 DNA is TGTGCCACCAAAGAGTCGCTAGCCAAAAACATTCAGTACTTC. It encodes CATKESLAKNIQYF.

Only a few counts were recorded for this clone. The V gene is TRBV19, the J gene TRBJ2-7, with a weak D call TRBD1 (6 bases). V gave up 3 bases and J gave up 6 bases, with 12 bases separating them. Germline lookup yields CDR1 LNHDA and CDR2 SQIVND (reference sequence). CDR3 length: 13 amino acids. The CDR3 nucleotides read TGTGCCAGTAGTATGCCTCCAGGGGCCGAGCAGTACTTC. As protein: CASSMPPGAEQYF.

The CDR3 sequence is CASSVATGGEQYF. CDR3 in DNA: TGTGCCAGCAGCGTAGCTACCGGAGGGGAGCAGTACTTC. J is TRBJ2-7 and V is TRBV9, with D perhaps matching TRBD2 (6 bases). The CDR3 spans 13 residues. Germline V CDR1 and CDR2: SGDLS, YYNGEE. The V end was cut by 0 bases, the J end by 7 bases, with 11 bases between.

This clone was counted a single time. The CDR3 DNA reads TGCGCCAGCAGCCAAGTGACAGGCACTAACTATGGCTACACCTTC. Its translation is CASSQVTGTNYGYTF. The rearrangement uses TRBV4-3 and TRBJ1-2, with a weak D call TRBD1 (6 bases). The CDR3 consists of 15 residues. With 1 base removed from V and 0 bases from J, the gap between germline ends came to 9 bases. Germline assignment: CDR1 LGHNA and CDR2 YSLEER.

V and J are TRBV27 and TRBJ2-3; tentative D call: TRBD2 (6 bases). CDR1 MNHEY and CDR2 SMNVEV come from the germline V gene (reference sequence). This CDR3 region has 18 residues. V lost 7 bases, J lost 1 base, and 24 bases lay in between. The CDR3 here is CASTPKPIREWGTDTQYF. The CDR3 DNA reads TGTGCCAGCACCCCCAAACCCATACGGGAGTGGGGCACAGATACGCAGTATTTT.

The CDR3 nucleotides read TGTGCCAGCAGTCGAGGACAGGGAGGTCAGCCCCAGCATTTT. As protein: CASSRGQGGQPQHF. V and J are TRBV6-1 and TRBJ1-5; the match to TRBD1 covers 8 bases. Germline lookup yields CDR1 MNHNS and CDR2 SASEGT. The CDR3 loop spans 14 amino acids. V shed 5 bases, J shed 6 bases, and the junction held 6 bases outside the gene matches.

The chain joins TRBV2 to TRBJ2-2, with 9 bases lining up with TRBD1. CDR3 length equals 15 residues. Germline-derived CDR1 and CDR2 are SNHLY and FYNNEI. The junction had 5 bases not matched to a gene; V was cut back by 6 bases and J by 3 bases. As DNA, the CDR3 is TGTGCCAGCAGACGGACAGGGGAATACACCGGGGAGCTGTTTTTT. The encoded protein is CASRRTGEYTGELFF.

V gene TRBV29-1 combines with J gene TRBJ1-2; 9 bases map to TRBD1. The CDR3 extends over 12 amino acids. From germline, CDR1 is SQVTM and CDR2 ANQGSEA. Losses at the gene ends were 3 bases for V and 6 bases for J; bases not matched to a gene: 2. DNA for the CDR3: TGCAGCGTTGAGACAGGGGGGAATGGCTACACCTTC. Translation: CSVETGGNGYTF.

The gene calls are TRBV2 and TRBJ1-5, with a possible D match to TRBD1 (5 bases). The germline V and J ends were trimmed by 5 bases and 5 bases, with 13 bases remaining between them. The CDR3 has 14 residues. Per germline, CDR1 SNHLY and CDR2 FYNNEI. This CDR3 is CASSRDSADQPQHF. DNA of the CDR3: TGTGCCAGCAGTCGTGACAGCGCAGATCAGCCCCAGCATTTT. Together with reference TRBV2 and TRBJ1-5, the CDR3 gives the full variable domain: EPEVTQTPSHQVTQMGQEVILRCVPISNHLYFYWYRQILGQKVEFLVSFYNNEISEKSEIFDDQFSVERPDGSNFTLKIRSTKLEDSAMYFCASSRDSADQPQHFGDGTRLSIL.

The V and J genes are TRBV1 and TRBJ1-2; TRBD1 is taken as the D call from the table, unchecked against the DNA. TRBV1 is a documented pseudogene. The CDR3 length is 15 residues. The CDR3 DNA reads as TGCACCAGCAGCCAAACCGGACAGGAAGTCCAGGGCTACACCTTC. This encodes CTSSQTGQEVQGYTF.

This chain connects TRBV6-5 to TRBJ2-7; D gene uncertain. Germline values: CDR1 MNHEY, CDR2 SVGAGI. V gave up 6 bases and J gave up 1 base, with 7 bases separating them. This CDR3 has 12 residues. The CDR3 DNA reads as TGTGCCAGCAGCTCCTTTTCCTACGAGCAGTACTTC. Translation: CASSSFSYEQYF.

The rearrangement links TRBV28 to TRBJ1-2; 11 bases line up with TRBD1. CDR3 length: 15 residues. Trimming cost V 4 bases and J 8 bases; bases outside gene matches: 9. Germline-derived CDR1 and CDR2 are MDHEN and SYDVKM. The CDR3 loop reads CASSYPDRGLKGYTF. The DNA of the CDR3 is TGTGCCAGCAGTTACCCGGACAGGGGGCTAAAAGGCTACACCTTC.

As regards this clone: The junction departs from the called germline gene at one end, perhaps through a read error. The chain uses TRBV28 and TRBJ1-4; 7 bases agree with TRBD1. The CDR3 totals 15 residues. Looked up from germline, CDR1 is MDHEN and CDR2 is SYDVKM. The DNA of the CDR3 is TGTGCCGGCAGTTCCCCCGCAGGGGGTGGCGAAAAACTGTTTTTT. This translates into CAGSSPAGGGEKLFF.

The V call is TRBV6-1, the J call TRBJ1-1; D is uncertain. This CDR3 is built from 13 residues. CDR1 and CDR2 (germline): MNHNS, SASEGT. Trimming took 11 bases from V and 1 from J, leaving 14 bases between them. The CDR3 bases are TGTGCCGTGGCGAACCGGGAGAACACTGAAGCTTTCTTT. Its translation: CAVANRENTEAFF.

This rearrangement joins TRBV10-3 to TRBJ2-3; 9 nucleotides align to TRBD1. The CDR3 is 18 amino acids. CDR1 and CDR2 from the germline V gene are ENHRY and SYGVKD. The J segment lost 4 bases and the V segment lost 3 bases, leaving 14 bases of the junction unmatched. CDR3 loop: CAISDSNRGPRGPDTQYF. The CDR3, as DNA: TGTGCCATCAGTGATTCCAACAGGGGGCCCCGGGGGCCAGATACGCAGTATTTT.

The gene calls are TRBV5-1 and TRBJ2-3; TRBD2 agrees at 9 bases. This CDR3 is 16 amino acids long. The V and J ends lost 0 bases and 2 bases, in that order; junction bases with no gene match: 4. Germline CDR1 reads SGHRS; CDR2 reads YFSETQ. For the CDR3, the DNA is TGCGCCAGCAGCTTGGGGCTAGCGGGGATCACAGATACGCAGTATTTT. Protein: CASSLGLAGITDTQYF.

The chain has TRBV18 and TRBJ2-5; D tentatively reads TRBD1 or TRBD2 (5 bases each). This CDR3 comprises 13 residues. Deletions cut 6 bases from V and 3 bases from J, with 11 bases between. The germline V gene encodes CDR1 KGHSH and CDR2 LQKENI. CDR3 protein: CASSPGTKETQYF. In DNA, the CDR3 is TGTGCCAGCTCCCCCGGGACCAAAGAGACCCAGTACTTC.

This chain connects TRBV29-1 to TRBJ2-5, with 8 nucleotides matching TRBD2. CDR3 length equals 14 residues. V shed 7 bases and J 2 bases; nucleotides not matched to a gene: 9. CDR1 SQVTM and CDR2 ANQGSEA come from the germline V gene. The CDR3 DNA reads TGCAGCGCCCCGGTGGGCGGGGGGCAAGAGACCCAGTACTTC. The encoded protein is CSAPVGGGQETQYF.